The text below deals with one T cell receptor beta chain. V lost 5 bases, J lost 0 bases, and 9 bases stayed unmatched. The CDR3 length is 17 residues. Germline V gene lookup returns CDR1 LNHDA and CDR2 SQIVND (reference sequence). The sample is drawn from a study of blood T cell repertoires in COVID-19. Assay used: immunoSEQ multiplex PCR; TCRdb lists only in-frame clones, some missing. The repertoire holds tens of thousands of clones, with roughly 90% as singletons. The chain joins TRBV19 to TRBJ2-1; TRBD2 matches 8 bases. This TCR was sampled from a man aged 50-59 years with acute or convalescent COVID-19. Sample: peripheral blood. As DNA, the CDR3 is TGTGCCAGTAGTGCCACTAGCGGCAGGAGCTCCTACAATGAGCAGTTCTTC. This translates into CASSATSGRSSYNEQFF.